This T cell receptor beta chain emerged from a study of technical replicates of blood from a few donors (dated by TCRdb to 2017 to 2019). Libraries were prepared through the immunoSEQ multiplex PCR assay. This immuneACCESS table, as held by TCRdb, lists in-frame sequences with V and J called but not all clones. Of the missing ones, under half trace to an unresolved V gene in checked studies; the others have no known cause. The sample profile shows 90,000 to 100,000 clones; 90% to 96% of them were found once. The ten largest clones take up around 0.22% of the sample. In regard to this clone: Its binding antigen is unknown. Base-call qualities are not available, and no considerably larger clone is one nucleotide away.

Including cysteine and phenylalanine, the CDR3 has 15 amino acids. CDR3 DNA only is kept here, 45 bases in frame from base 1. Trimmed from V: 1 base; trimmed from J: 5 bases; junction bases lacking a gene match: 8. CDR1 LGHNA and CDR2 YNFKEQ were looked up in the germline V gene. The TCR comes from a human donor in good health. The sequenced material came from T cells isolated from PBMCs. The chain is made from TRBV4-2 and TRBJ2-7; 7 bases in the junction line up with TRBD1. In nucleotides, the sequence is TGTGCCAGCAGCCAAGGCTTGACAGGGCAGCACGAGCAGTACTTC. It specifies CASSQGLTGQHEQYF.